Presented here are 27 T cell receptor beta chains from one specimen sequenced in a study of blood T cell repertoires in COVID-19. TCRdb's table, derived via immunoSEQ multiplex PCR, lists solely in-frame clones and lacks some. The top ten hold more than 5% of the sample, which has 200,000 to 250,000 clones, 83% seen once. The specimen sequenced was peripheral blood. The receptors come from a human donor in a cohort sampled during active COVID-19.

With respect to this clone: A much larger clonotype is one base distant, so this may be a read error. Other DNA sequences within the sample encode an identical CDR3. V and J are TRBV3-1 (or the pseudogene TRBV3-2) and TRBJ2-1, with a weak D call TRBD1 (6 bases). This CDR3 has 17 amino acids. Germline CDR1 reads LGHDT; CDR2 reads YNNKEL (reference sequence). V was clipped by 1 base and J by 4 bases, with 17 bases between them. CDR3 sequence (DNA): TGTGCCAGCAGCCAAGGTCCGGACAGACGGATTTACAATGAGCAGTTCTTC. It specifies CASSQGPDRRIYNEQFF.

The chain couples TRBV10-3 to TRBJ1-4; tentative D call: TRBD1 (5 bases). The CDR3 runs 13 residues. Deletions cut 10 bases from V and 8 bases from J, with 17 bases between. Germline CDR1 is ENHRY and CDR2 is SYGVKD. CDR3 nucleotide sequence: TGTGCCACCGGGGGAGCTGTTGACGAAAAACTGTTTTTT. The encoded protein is CATGGAVDEKLFF.

The CDR3, as DNA: TGTGCCAGCTCACCACCCAGGACAGGGGGCTTAAAAAATGGCTACACCTTC. Its protein is CASSPPRTGGLKNGYTF. This rearrangement joins TRBV18 to TRBJ1-2, with TRBD1 matching 11 bases. Per germline, CDR1 KGHSH and CDR2 LQKENI. V lost 0 bases to trimming and J lost 6 bases; unmatched junction nucleotides: 9. This CDR3 region has 17 residues.

This chain connects TRBV6-6 to TRBJ1-1; D is ambiguous. This CDR3 has 15 residues. Germline V gives CDR1 MNHNY, CDR2 SVGAGI (reference sequence). The V gene lost 0 bases and the J gene lost 4 bases, with 12 bases spanning the gap. The CDR3 is CASSYSAEVATEAFF. In DNA, the CDR3 is TGTGCCAGCAGTTACTCTGCAGAGGTCGCCACTGAAGCTTTCTTT.

The rearrangement joins TRBV15 to TRBJ2-7; no clear D. CDR1 and CDR2 (germline): LNHNV, YYDKDF (reference sequence). CDR3 length: 14 residues. The V end lost 1 base, the J end lost 5 bases, and 12 bases lay between the germline ends. CDR3 bases: TGTGCCACCAGCAGAGTGAGAGTATCCCACGAGCAGTACTTC. It codes for CATSRVRVSHEQYF.

The gene calls are TRBV9 and TRBJ1-2; 9 bases map to TRBD1. Germline CDR1 reads SGDLS; CDR2 reads YYNGEE. This CDR3 is 17 amino acids long. After removal of 0 bases from V and 2 bases from J, the junction contained 8 bases not matched to a gene. The CDR3 spells CASSVAGQGLENYGYTF. In DNA, the CDR3 is TGTGCCAGCAGCGTAGCTGGACAGGGGCTCGAAAACTATGGCTACACCTTC.

The V and J genes are TRBV6-5 and TRBJ1-1; D ambiguous. Germline CDR1 reads MNHEY; CDR2 reads SVGAGI. With 0 bases removed from V and 8 bases from J, the gap between germline ends came to 10 bases. The CDR3 is 13 amino acids. CDR3 sequence reads: CASSYSPGLEAFF. DNA of the CDR3: TGTGCCAGCAGTTACTCGCCGGGGTTAGAAGCTTTCTTT.

This clone was seen just once. J is TRBJ2-5 and V is TRBV6-5, with unresolved D. The germline V gene has CDR1 MNHEY and CDR2 SVGAGI. The CDR3 sequence is 15 residues long. V was shortened by 4 bases and J by 1 base, with 13 bases between the two germline ends. CDR3 in amino acids: CASSFFRRPQETQYF. The DNA of the CDR3 is TGTGCCAGCAGTTTCTTTCGGCGGCCCCAAGAGACCCAGTACTTC.

V gene TRBV2 combines with J gene TRBJ1-4; D not certain. The CDR3 consists of 14 residues. The ends were cut back, 5 bases at V and 4 bases at J, with 11 bases in the middle. Germline V gene sequence: CDR1 SNHLY, CDR2 FYNNEI. The CDR3 DNA is TGTGCCAGCAGTCCGCAGGCCAATAATGAAAAACTGTTTTTT. It translates to CASSPQANNEKLFF.

Written as DNA, the CDR3 is TGTGCCAGCTCACCACCGGGACAGGGCTACCAAGAGACCCAGTACTTC. Protein product: CASSPPGQGYQETQYF. J is TRBJ2-5 and V is TRBV18; TRBD1 agrees at 9 bases. Germline V gene lookup returns CDR1 KGHSH and CDR2 LQKENI. V lost 0 bases to trimming and J lost 0 bases; unmatched junction nucleotides: 2. This CDR3 has 16 residues.

This rearrangement joins TRBV4-1 to TRBJ2-2; 7 nucleotides align to TRBD2. Germline CDR1 and CDR2: MGHRA and YSYEKL. The CDR3 sequence is 14 residues long. The V and J ends lost 8 bases and 2 bases, in that order; junction bases with no gene match: 5. The CDR3 coding sequence is TGCGCCAGCCTGAGCGGGACTAACACCGGGGAGCTGTTTTTT. The encoded protein is CASLSGTNTGELFF.

This chain links TRBV19 with TRBJ1-1; 9 nucleotides match TRBD1. With V trimmed by 5 bases and J by 5 bases, 9 bases remained unmatched. This CDR3 has 15 amino acids. Germline V CDR1 and CDR2: LNHDA, SQIVND (reference sequence). CDR3 residues: CASSVLQGARTEAFF. In nucleotides, the CDR3 is TGTGCCAGTAGTGTCCTACAGGGGGCCAGGACTGAAGCTTTCTTT.

This chain connects TRBV6-6 to TRBJ1-2, with a possible D match to TRBD1 (5 bases). The CDR3 consists of 13 residues. V was clipped by 7 bases and J by 4 bases, with 13 bases between them. Germline CDR1 MNHNY, CDR2 SVGAGI (reference sequence). The CDR3 is CASNRGGGYGYTF. Written as DNA, the CDR3 is TGTGCCAGCAACCGCGGGGGAGGCTATGGCTACACCTTC.

The chain has TRBV5-4 and TRBJ2-6; D unclear. Trimming removed 0 bases from V and 0 bases from J, with 13 bases in between. The CDR3 is made up of 18 amino acids. Looked up from germline, CDR1 is SGHNT and CDR2 is YYREEE (reference sequence). The CDR3 DNA reads TGTGCCAGCAGCTTGGGGGCAGGATCGGTCTCTGGGGCCAACGTCCTGACTTTC. Protein sequence: CASSLGAGSVSGANVLTF.

The CDR3 DNA sequence: TGTGCCAGCAGCCCAAAGACAGGGCCGCGCAATCAGCCCCAGCATTTT. Its protein product is CASSPKTGPRNQPQHF. V is TRBV7-2 and J is TRBJ1-5; TRBD1 matches at 7 bases. The V segment lost 5 bases and the J segment 2 bases; nucleotides outside the gene matches: 9. Germline V CDR1 and CDR2: SGHTA, FQGNSA. CDR3 length: 16 amino acids.

The V gene is TRBV11-2, the J gene TRBJ1-4, with D possibly TRBD1 on 5 matching bases. Trimming shortened V by 3 bases and J by 7 bases, and 15 bases separated the two germline ends. The CDR3 covers 15 residues. Germline assignment: CDR1 SGHAT and CDR2 FQNNGV. The DNA for the CDR3 is TGTGCCAGCAGCTTGGACTGGGGGGGAAGTGAAAAACTGTTTTTT. Protein: CASSLDWGGSEKLFF.

In this sample, this clone turned up a few times. This chain connects TRBV7-2 to TRBJ2-7, with D perhaps matching TRBD2 (5 bases). Trimming removed 0 bases from V and 0 bases from J, with 6 bases in between. Looked up from germline, CDR1 is SGHTA and CDR2 is FQGNSA. This CDR3 region has 14 residues. CDR3 nucleotides: TGTGCCAGCAGCTTAGCTCGGGGCTCCTACGAGCAGTACTTC. This sequence encodes CASSLARGSYEQYF.

The chain uses TRBV6-5 and TRBJ2-3; 8 nucleotides match TRBD1. Germline loops: CDR1 MNHEY, CDR2 SVGAGI. CDR3 size: 14 residues. With 6 bases clipped from V and 4 bases from J, the junction kept 6 bases outside the gene matches. In DNA form, the CDR3 reads TGTGCCAGCAGACTACAGGGGGAGTCAGATACGCAGTATTTT. This translates into CASRLQGESDTQYF.

DNA for the CDR3: TGCGCCAGCAAGCTTAGTCCTTCACCAGGGGGGACAGGGGCATACGAGCAGTACTTC. It translates to CASKLSPSPGGTGAYEQYF. The rearrangement uses TRBV5-1 and TRBJ2-7; 10 positions agree with TRBD1. CDR3 length equals 19 residues. Germline V CDR1 and CDR2: SGHRS, YFSETQ. V dropped 6 bases and J dropped 4; count of bases not matched to a gene: 22.

V and J are TRBV7-9 and TRBJ1-1; no clear D. Germline V gene data show CDR1 as SEHNR and CDR2 as FQNEAQ (reference sequence). V lost 3 bases and J 5 bases, leaving 7 bases between the germline ends. The CDR3 runs 12 residues. The CDR3 here is CASSFPGTEAFF. The CDR3 bases are TGTGCCAGCAGCTTCCCCGGGACTGAAGCTTTCTTT.

The chain couples TRBV10-3 to TRBJ2-3, with TRBD2 matching over 12 bases. The junction had 11 bases not matched to a gene; V was cut back by 0 bases and J by 4 bases. The germline V gene encodes CDR1 ENHRY and CDR2 SYGVKD. The CDR3 is 19 residues long. The CDR3 sequence: CAISESSTSGSSRADTQYF. CDR3 DNA sequence: TGTGCCATCAGTGAGTCGTCGACTAGCGGGAGCTCACGCGCAGATACGCAGTATTTT.

The chain links TRBV11-3 to TRBJ2-7, with D tentatively TRBD1 (6 bases). The CDR3 loop spans 19 amino acids. The V end was cut by 3 bases, the J end by 0 bases, with 24 bases between. Germline V lookup: CDR1 SGHNT, CDR2 YENEEA. In nucleotides, the CDR3 is TGTGCCAGCAGCTTTTTTCGGAATGGGACAAGGACATTCTCCTACGAGCAGTACTTC. Protein: CASSFFRNGTRTFSYEQYF.

This sequence joins TRBV2 and TRBJ2-1, with D maybe TRBD2 (6 bases). The CDR3 extends over 14 amino acids. The V and J ends lost 2 bases and 7 bases respectively, with 12 bases between them. CDR1 is SNHLY and CDR2 is FYNNEI in the germline V gene. CDR3 coding DNA: TGTGCCAGCAGTGAAAGGAGGACTATAAATGAGCAGTTCTTC. Its translation is CASSERRTINEQFF.

The chain couples TRBV28 to TRBJ1-5; D is perhaps TRBD1 (6 bases). The CDR3 contains 14 residues. The germline V and J ends were trimmed by 3 bases and 2 bases, with 8 bases remaining between them. Germline V gene data show CDR1 as MDHEN and CDR2 as SYDVKM. The CDR3 DNA reads as TGTGCCAGCAGTTTGGCAGGGGGCAATCAGCCCCAGCATTTT. Encoded protein: CASSLAGGNQPQHF. Full variable domain (outside the CDR3, taken from reference TRBV28 and TRBJ1-5): DVKVTQSSRYLVKRTGEKVFLECVQDMDHENMFWYRQDPGLGLRLIYFSYDVKMKEKGDIPEGYSVSREKKERFSLILESASTNQTSMYLCASSLAGGNQPQHFGDGTRLSIL.

The chain has TRBV27 and TRBJ1-6, with D unresolved. Trimming took 2 bases from V and 0 from J, leaving 8 bases between them. There are 16 residues in the CDR3. Germline CDR1 reads MNHEY; CDR2 reads SMNVEV (reference sequence). The CDR3 here is CASSLGGASYNSPLHF. The CDR3 DNA sequence: TGTGCCAGCAGTTTAGGAGGAGCCTCCTATAATTCACCCCTCCACTTT.

The rearrangement links TRBV6-1 to TRBJ2-7; 15 bases align to TRBD2. The germline V gene has CDR1 MNHNS and CDR2 SASEGT. The V gene end was trimmed by 3 bases and the J gene end by 7 bases; junction bases not matched to a gene: 10. This CDR3 spans 17 amino acids. CDR3 in amino acids: CASSDPRTSGGAGEQYF. The CDR3 coding sequence is TGTGCCAGCAGTGACCCCCGGACTAGCGGGGGGGCTGGAGAGCAGTACTTC.

J is TRBJ1-4 and V is TRBV19; D might be TRBD1 (5 bases). The CDR3 covers 15 residues. Germline CDR1 and CDR2: LNHDA and SQIVND (reference sequence). Trimming cost V 5 bases and J 4 bases, with 14 bases left between them. The CDR3 region has the DNA TGTGCCAGTAGTTTCCTAGGGGCAGGTAATGAAAAACTGTTTTTT. Translating it yields CASSFLGAGNEKLFF.